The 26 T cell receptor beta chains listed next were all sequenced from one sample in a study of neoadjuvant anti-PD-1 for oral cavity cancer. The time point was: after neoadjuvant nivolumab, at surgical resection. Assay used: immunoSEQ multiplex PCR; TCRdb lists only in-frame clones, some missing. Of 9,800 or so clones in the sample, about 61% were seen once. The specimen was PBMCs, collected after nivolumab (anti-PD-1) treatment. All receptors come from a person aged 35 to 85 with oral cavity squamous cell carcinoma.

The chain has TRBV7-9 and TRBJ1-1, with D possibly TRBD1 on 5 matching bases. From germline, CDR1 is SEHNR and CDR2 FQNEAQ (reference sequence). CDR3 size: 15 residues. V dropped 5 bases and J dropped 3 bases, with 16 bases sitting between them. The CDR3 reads CASSPQAGVDTEAFF. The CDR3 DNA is TGTGCCAGCAGCCCCCAGGCGGGGGTGGACACTGAAGCTTTCTTT.

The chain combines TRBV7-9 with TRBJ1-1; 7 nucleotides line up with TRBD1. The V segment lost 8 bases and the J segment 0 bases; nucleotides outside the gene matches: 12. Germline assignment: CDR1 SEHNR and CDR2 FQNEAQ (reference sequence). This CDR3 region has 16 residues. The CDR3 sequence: CASYSIRQGMNTEAFF. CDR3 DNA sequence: TGTGCCAGCTACTCTATCCGACAGGGAATGAACACTGAAGCTTTCTTT. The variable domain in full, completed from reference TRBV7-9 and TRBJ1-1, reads DTGVSQNPRHKITKRGQNVTFRCDPISEHNRLYWYRQTLGQGPEFLTYFQNEAQLEKSRLLSDRFSAERPKGSFSTLEIQRTEQGDSAMYLCASYSIRQGMNTEAFFGQGTRLTVV.

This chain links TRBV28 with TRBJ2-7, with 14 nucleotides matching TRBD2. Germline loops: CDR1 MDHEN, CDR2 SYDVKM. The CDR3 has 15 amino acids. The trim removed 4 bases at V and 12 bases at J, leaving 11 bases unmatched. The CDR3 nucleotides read TGTGCCAGCAGTTCACCCCCCGGGACTAGCGGGAGTATGTACTTC. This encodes CASSSPPGTSGSMYF.

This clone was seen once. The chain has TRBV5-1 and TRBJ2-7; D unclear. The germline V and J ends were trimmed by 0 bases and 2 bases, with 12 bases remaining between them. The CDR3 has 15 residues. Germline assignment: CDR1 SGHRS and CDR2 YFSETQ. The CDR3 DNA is TGCGCCAGCAGCTTGGATTCGTTTGGGCCCTACGAGCAGTACTTC. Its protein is CASSLDSFGPYEQYF.

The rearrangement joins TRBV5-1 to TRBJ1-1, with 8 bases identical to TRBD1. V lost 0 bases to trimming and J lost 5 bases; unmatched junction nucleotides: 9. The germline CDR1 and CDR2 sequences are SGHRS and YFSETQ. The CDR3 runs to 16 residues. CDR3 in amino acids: CASSLVLRQGWTEAFF. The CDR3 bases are TGCGCCAGCAGCTTGGTCCTCAGACAGGGGTGGACTGAAGCTTTCTTT.

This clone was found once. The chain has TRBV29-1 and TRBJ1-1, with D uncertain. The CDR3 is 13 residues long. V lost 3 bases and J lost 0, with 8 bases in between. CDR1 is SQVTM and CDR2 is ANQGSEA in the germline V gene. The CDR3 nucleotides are TGCAGCGTTGAGGAACAAATGAACACTGAAGCTTTCTTT. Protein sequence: CSVEEQMNTEAFF.

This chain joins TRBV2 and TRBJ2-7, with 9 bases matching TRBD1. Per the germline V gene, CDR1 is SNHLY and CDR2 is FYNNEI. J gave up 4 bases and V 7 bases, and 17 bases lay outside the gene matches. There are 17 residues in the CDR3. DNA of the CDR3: TGTGCCAGCACCGACAGCGAGGAGGGACAGGGTTCGTACGAGCAGTACTTC. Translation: CASTDSEEGQGSYEQYF.

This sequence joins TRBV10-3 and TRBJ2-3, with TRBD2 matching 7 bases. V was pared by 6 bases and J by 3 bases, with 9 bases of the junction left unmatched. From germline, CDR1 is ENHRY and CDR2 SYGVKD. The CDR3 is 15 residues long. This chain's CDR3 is CAISSSGGGTDTQYF. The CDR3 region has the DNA TGTGCCATCAGCTCTAGCGGAGGAGGGACAGATACGCAGTATTTT.

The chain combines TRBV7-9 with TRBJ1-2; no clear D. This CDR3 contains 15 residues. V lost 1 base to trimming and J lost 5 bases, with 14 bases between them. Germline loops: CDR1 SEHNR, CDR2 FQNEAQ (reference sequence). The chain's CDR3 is CASSLDLGRKYGYTF. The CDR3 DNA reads TGTGCCAGCAGCTTAGATCTGGGAAGAAAGTATGGCTACACCTTC.

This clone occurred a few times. The DNA of the CDR3 is TGTGCCAGCAGTTACGAACAGGGGGCTAACTATGGCTACACCTTC. It encodes CASSYEQGANYGYTF. The chain employs TRBV6-5 and TRBJ1-2; 8 bases are shared with TRBD1. Germline values: CDR1 MNHEY, CDR2 SVGAGI. The junction had 2 bases not matched to a gene; V was cut back by 2 bases and J by 0 bases. The CDR3 runs to 15 residues.

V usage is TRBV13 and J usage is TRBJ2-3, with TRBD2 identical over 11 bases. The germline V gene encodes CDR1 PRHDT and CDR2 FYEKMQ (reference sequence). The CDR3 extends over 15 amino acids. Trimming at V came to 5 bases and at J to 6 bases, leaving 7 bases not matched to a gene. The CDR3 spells CASSVSGGVKDTQYF. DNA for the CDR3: TGTGCCAGCAGCGTTAGCGGGGGGGTCAAGGATACGCAGTATTTT.

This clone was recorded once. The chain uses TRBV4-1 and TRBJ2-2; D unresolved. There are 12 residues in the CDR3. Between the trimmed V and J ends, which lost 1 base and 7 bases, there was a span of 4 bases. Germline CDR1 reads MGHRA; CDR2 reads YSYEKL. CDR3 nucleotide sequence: TGCGCCAGCAGCCAAGGAATCGGGGAGCTGTTTTTT. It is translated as CASSQGIGELFF.

CDR3 loop: CASSPRTDILEAFF. Here the CDR3 DNA reads TGTGCCAGCAGTCCCCGGACGGACATCTTAGAAGCTTTCTTT. The chain is built from TRBV27 and TRBJ1-1; D perhaps matches TRBD1 (5 bases). Germline V CDR1 and CDR2: MNHEY, SMNVEV (reference sequence). The V end was cut by 5 bases, the J end by 8 bases, with 18 bases between. The CDR3 is 14 amino acids.

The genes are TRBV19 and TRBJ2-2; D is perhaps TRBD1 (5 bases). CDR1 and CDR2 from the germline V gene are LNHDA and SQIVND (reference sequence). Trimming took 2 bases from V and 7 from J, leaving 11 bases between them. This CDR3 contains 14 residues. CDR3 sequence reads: CASSIQGHFGELFF. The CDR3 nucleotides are TGTGCCAGTAGTATACAAGGACATTTCGGGGAGCTGTTTTTT.

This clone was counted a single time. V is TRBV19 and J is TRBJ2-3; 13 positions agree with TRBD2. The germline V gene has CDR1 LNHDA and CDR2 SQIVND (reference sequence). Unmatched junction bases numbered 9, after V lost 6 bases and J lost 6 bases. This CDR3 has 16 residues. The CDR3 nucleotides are TGTGCCAGTAGCCTCGGACTAGCGGGAGATGGGGATACGCAGTATTTT. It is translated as CASSLGLAGDGDTQYF.

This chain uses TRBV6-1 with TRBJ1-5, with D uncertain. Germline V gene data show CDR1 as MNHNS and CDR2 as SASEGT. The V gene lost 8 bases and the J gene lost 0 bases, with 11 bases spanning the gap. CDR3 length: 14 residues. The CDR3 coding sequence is TGTGCCAGCCTCCCCCCATATAGCAATCAGCCCCAGCATTTT. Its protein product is CASLPPYSNQPQHF.

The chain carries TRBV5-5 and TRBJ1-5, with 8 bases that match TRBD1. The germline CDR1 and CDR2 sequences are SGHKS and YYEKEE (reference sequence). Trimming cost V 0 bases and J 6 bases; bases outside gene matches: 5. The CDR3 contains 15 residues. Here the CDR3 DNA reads TGTGCCAGCAGCTTGGCTGGACAGGGACGTCAGCCCCAGCATTTT. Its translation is CASSLAGQGRQPQHF.

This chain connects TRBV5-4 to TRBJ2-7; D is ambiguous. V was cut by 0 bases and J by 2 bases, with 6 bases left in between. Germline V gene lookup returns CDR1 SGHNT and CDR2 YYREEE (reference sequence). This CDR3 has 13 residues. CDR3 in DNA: TGTGCCAGCAGCTTGGACTTCGCCTACGAGCAGTACTTC. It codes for CASSLDFAYEQYF.

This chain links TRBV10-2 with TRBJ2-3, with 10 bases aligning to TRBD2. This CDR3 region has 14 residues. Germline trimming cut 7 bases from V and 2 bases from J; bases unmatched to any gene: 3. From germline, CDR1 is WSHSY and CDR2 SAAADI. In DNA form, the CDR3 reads TGCGCCAGCAAGGGGACTAGCGACACAGATACGCAGTATTTT. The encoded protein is CASKGTSDTDTQYF.

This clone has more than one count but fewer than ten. Here the CDR3 reads CASSLAGTGLSYEQYF. In DNA, the CDR3 is TGTGCCAGCAGCTTGGCCGGGACAGGCCTCTCCTACGAGCAGTACTTC. This chain links TRBV5-4 with TRBJ2-7; TRBD1 aligns across 8 bases. V lost 0 bases, J lost 0 bases, and 5 bases stayed unmatched. The CDR3 sequence is 16 residues long. The V gene's germline CDR1 is SGHNT and CDR2 YYREEE (reference sequence).

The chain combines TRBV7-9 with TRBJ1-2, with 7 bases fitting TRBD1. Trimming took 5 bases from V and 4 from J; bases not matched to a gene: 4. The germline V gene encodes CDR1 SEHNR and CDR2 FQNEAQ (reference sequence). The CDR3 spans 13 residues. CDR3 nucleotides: TGTGCCAGCAGCGAACAGGGGCTCTATGGCTACACCTTC. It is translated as CASSEQGLYGYTF.

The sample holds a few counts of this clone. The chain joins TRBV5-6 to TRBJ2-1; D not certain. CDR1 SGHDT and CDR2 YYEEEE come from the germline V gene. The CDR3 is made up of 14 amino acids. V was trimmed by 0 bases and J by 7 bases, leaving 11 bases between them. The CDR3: CASSLEYKGNEQFF. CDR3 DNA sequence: TGTGCCAGCAGCTTGGAGTATAAGGGTAATGAGCAGTTCTTC.

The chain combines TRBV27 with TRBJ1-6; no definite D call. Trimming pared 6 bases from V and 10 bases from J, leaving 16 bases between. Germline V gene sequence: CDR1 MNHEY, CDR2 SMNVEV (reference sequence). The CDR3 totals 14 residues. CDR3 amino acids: CASSSLGVGSPLHF. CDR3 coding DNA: TGTGCCAGCAGCTCTCTTGGGGTAGGGTCACCCCTCCACTTT.

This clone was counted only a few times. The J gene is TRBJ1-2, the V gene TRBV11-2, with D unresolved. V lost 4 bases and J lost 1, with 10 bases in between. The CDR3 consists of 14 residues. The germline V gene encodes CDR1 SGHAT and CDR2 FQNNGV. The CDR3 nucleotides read TGTGCCAGCAGCTCCAATAGGTTTAACTATGGCTACACCTTC. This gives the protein CASSSNRFNYGYTF.

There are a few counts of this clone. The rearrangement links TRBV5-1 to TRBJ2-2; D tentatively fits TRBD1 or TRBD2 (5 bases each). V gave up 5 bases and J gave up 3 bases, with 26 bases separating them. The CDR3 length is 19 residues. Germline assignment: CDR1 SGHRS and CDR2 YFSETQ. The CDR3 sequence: CASRLRPGRRKVDTGELFF. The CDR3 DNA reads TGCGCCAGCAGGTTGAGGCCGGGACGTCGAAAAGTTGACACCGGGGAGCTGTTTTTT. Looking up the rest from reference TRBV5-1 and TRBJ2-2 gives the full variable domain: KAGVTQTPRYLIKTRGQQVTLSCSPISGHRSVSWYQQTPGQGLQFLFEYFSETQRNKGNFPGRFSGRQFSNSRSEMNVSTLELGDSALYLCASRLRPGRRKVDTGELFFGEGSRLTVL.

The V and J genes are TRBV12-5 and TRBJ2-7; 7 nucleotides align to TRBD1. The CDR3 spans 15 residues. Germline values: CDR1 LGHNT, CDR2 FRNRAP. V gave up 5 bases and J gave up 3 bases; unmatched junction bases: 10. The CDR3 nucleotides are TGTGCTAGTGGTCCCAGCCGGGACAGTGACTACGAGCAGTACTTC. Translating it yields CASGPSRDSDYEQYF. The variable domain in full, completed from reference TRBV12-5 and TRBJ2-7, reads DARVTQTPRHKVTEMGQEVTMRCQPILGHNTVFWYRQTMMQGLELLAYFRNRAPLDDSGMPKDRFSAEMPDATLATLKIQPSEPRDSAVYFCASGPSRDSDYEQYFGPGTRLTVT.